This T cell receptor (beta chain) was retrieved from a study of beta chain features in type 1 diabetes. General study results and limits: More deletions and fewer insertions at VDJ junctions were seen in type 1 diabetes patients. Cells with high TCR expression could be over-represented by cDNA sequencing.

Central memory, naive, regulatory and stem cell-like memory CD4+ cells were sorted by CD45RO/CCR7/CD25/CD127/CD95/CD27. Expressed TCRB transcripts were sequenced, since all the RNA that had been isolated was reverse transcribed. Each sample of naive, central memory or regulatory T cells had, on average, around 4 million reads. Assay used: immunoSEQ multiplex PCR; TCRdb lists only in-frame clones, some missing. The table includes roughly 130,000 clones, around a tenth detected once. Notes on this clone: The antigen is undetermined.

The germline CDR1 and CDR2 sequences are SGDLS and YYNGEE. The ends were cut back, 4 bases at V and 1 base at J, with 13 bases in the middle. CDR3 size: 15 residues. The chain combines TRBV9 with TRBJ2-3, with D perhaps TRBD2 (7 bases). The specimen sequenced was central memory CD4+ T cells from blood. This receptor was taken from a man younger than 35 in good health. The CDR3 DNA follows: TGTGCCAGCAGCTGGGAGGGGGGCCGCACAGATACGCAGTATTTT. Protein: CASSWEGGRTDTQYF.